The 27 T cell receptor beta chains given below trace back to one sample, sequenced in a study of OX40 agonist ivuxolimab in advanced cancers. Sequencing was performed with immunoSEQ multiplex PCR; in TCRdb, only in-frame clones are kept and a portion is missing. The sample lists 100,000 or so clones, roughly 90% occurring once. Sequences were derived from CD4+ or CD8+ T cells sorted from blood, sampled in a trial of the OX40 agonist ivuxolimab. Receptor source: an adult with an advanced solid tumor such as melanoma, head and neck, liver or kidney cancer.

The chain has TRBV5-1 and TRBJ2-3; 15 nucleotides agree with TRBD2. Germline trimming cut 1 base from V and 1 base from J; bases unmatched to any gene: 1. Germline CDR1 and CDR2: SGHRS and YFSETQ. The CDR3 consists of 17 residues. This CDR3 is CASSLRTSGGGTDTQYF. As DNA, the CDR3 is TGCGCCAGCAGCTTGAGGACTAGCGGGGGGGGCACAGATACGCAGTATTTT. The full variable domain, in which reference TRBV5-1 and TRBJ2-3 provide the parts outside the CDR3, is KAGVTQTPRYLIKTRGQQVTLSCSPISGHRSVSWYQQTPGQGLQFLFEYFSETQRNKGNFPGRFSGRQFSNSRSEMNVSTLELGDSALYLCASSLRTSGGGTDTQYFGPGTRLTVL.

The V call is TRBV5-6, the J call TRBJ2-1; D gene uncertain. Germline CDR1 reads SGHDT; CDR2 reads YYEEEE. There are 14 residues in the CDR3. The germline V and J ends were trimmed by 1 base and 5 bases, with 10 bases remaining between them. The CDR3 bases are TGTGCCAGCAGCTTGTACGGAGCAGACAATGAGCAGTTCTTC. It translates to CASSLYGADNEQFF.

This clone is a singleton in its sample. The V gene is TRBV30, the J gene TRBJ1-1, with D perhaps matching TRBD1 (6 bases). With 1 base removed from V and 6 bases from J, the gap between germline ends came to 15 bases. This CDR3 region has 14 residues. Germline CDR1 is GTSNPN and CDR2 is SVGIG (reference sequence). CDR3 DNA: TGTGCCTGGAGTGCGGGGGGGGCGGCGGCTGAAGCTTTCTTT. Translation gives CAWSAGGAAAEAFF.

The chain employs TRBV5-1 and TRBJ2-5; D is perhaps TRBD1 or TRBD2 (5 bases each). This CDR3 region has 13 residues. CDR1 and CDR2 (germline): SGHRS, YFSETQ. V was cut by 4 bases and J by 2 bases, with 9 bases left in between. The CDR3 region is CASSGTVQETQYF. In nucleotides, the CDR3 is TGCGCCAGCAGCGGGACGGTTCAAGAGACCCAGTACTTC.

The genes are TRBV10-3 and TRBJ1-4; D possibly corresponds to TRBD1 (6 bases). Germline V gene lookup returns CDR1 ENHRY and CDR2 SYGVKD. The V and J ends lost 7 bases and 4 bases respectively, with 13 bases between them. The CDR3 sequence is 14 residues long. The CDR3 region has the DNA TGTGCCATCAACCAGGGGCCAAATAATGAAAAACTGTTTTTT. Translating gives CAINQGPNNEKLFF.

The V call is TRBV2, the J call TRBJ2-7; TRBD1 aligns across 9 bases. V lost 6 bases to trimming and J lost 5 bases; unmatched junction nucleotides: 11. The CDR3 is 15 amino acids. Looked up from germline, CDR1 is SNHLY and CDR2 is FYNNEI. The CDR3 DNA follows: TGTGCCAGCAGGCGTACCGGGACAGGGATGAACGAGCAGTACTTC. Its protein is CASRRTGTGMNEQYF.

The V and J genes are TRBV2 and TRBJ1-2; no clear D. CDR1 and CDR2 (germline): SNHLY, FYNNEI. CDR3 length: 14 amino acids. V was cut by 3 bases and J by 0 bases, with 8 bases left in between. As DNA, the CDR3 is TGTGCCAGCAGTGACCCCCAACCTAACTATGGCTACACCTTC. This sequence encodes CASSDPQPNYGYTF.

In DNA form, the CDR3 reads TGTGCCAGCAGTACTACAGGGAGGGTTACTGAAGCTTTCTTT. This encodes CASSTTGRVTEAFF. The chain recombines TRBV6-5 with TRBJ1-1; possible D gene TRBD1, 6 bases. Germline CDR1 is MNHEY and CDR2 is SVGAGI. This CDR3 is built from 14 residues. The V end was cut by 5 bases, the J end by 5 bases, with 15 bases between.

This clone has a handful of counts. This sequence joins TRBV15 and TRBJ2-1; 9 bases agree with TRBD1. The CDR3 is 14 amino acids. Germline V gene data show CDR1 as LNHNV and CDR2 as YYDKDF (reference sequence). V gave up 6 bases and J gave up 1 base; unmatched junction bases: 1. The CDR3 nucleotides read TGTGCCACCAGTGGACAGGGGTCCTACAATGAGCAGTTCTTC. Translating it yields CATSGQGSYNEQFF.

The chain couples TRBV6-6 to TRBJ2-2; TRBD1 matches 10 bases. The V gene's germline CDR1 is MNHNY and CDR2 SVGAGI (reference sequence). This CDR3 is 16 amino acids long. The V segment lost 0 bases and the J segment 6 bases; nucleotides outside the gene matches: 4. CDR3 protein: CASSYSGQGLAGELFF. The CDR3 DNA reads as TGTGCCAGCAGTTACTCGGGACAGGGGTTGGCCGGGGAGCTGTTTTTT.

A word on this clone: The same CDR3 also results from other DNA sequences found in this sample. V usage is TRBV18 and J usage is TRBJ2-5; no firm D call. Germline V gene data show CDR1 as KGHSH and CDR2 as LQKENI. V lost 5 bases, J lost 1 base, and 2 bases lay in between. This CDR3 is 11 amino acids long. The CDR3 loop is CASSSQETQYF. The CDR3 DNA reads as TGTGCCAGCTCATCCCAAGAGACCCAGTACTTC.

The chain employs TRBV10-1 and TRBJ2-3; D uncertain. Trimming took off 5 bases at V and 0 bases at J, with 9 bases between the two ends. The V gene's germline CDR1 is WNHNN and CDR2 SYGVQD (reference sequence). The CDR3 contains 14 residues. This chain's CDR3 is CASSIYPSTDTQYF. The CDR3 DNA follows: TGCGCCAGCAGTATTTACCCCAGCACAGATACGCAGTATTTT.

This chain links TRBV9 with TRBJ2-7; 10 bases are shared with TRBD2. CDR3 size: 15 residues. CDR1 and CDR2 from the germline V gene are SGDLS and YYNGEE. V was clipped by 1 base and J by 2 bases; unmatched bases: 3. CDR3 nucleotides: TGTGCCAGCAGCGTATCAGCGGGAGGGACCTACGAGCAGTACTTC. Translating it yields CASSVSAGGTYEQYF.

This chain connects TRBV19 to TRBJ1-4, with 7 bases that match TRBD1. CDR1 and CDR2 (germline): LNHDA, SQIVND (reference sequence). V lost 1 base and J lost 6; bases outside the gene matches: 8. The CDR3 is 16 amino acids. In DNA form, the CDR3 reads TGTGCCAGTAGTATAGGCGACAGGGTAGGGGATGAAAAACTGTTTTTT. It specifies CASSIGDRVGDEKLFF.

This clone was seen just once. The gene calls are TRBV5-1 and TRBJ2-7; 11 bases match TRBD1. Per germline, CDR1 SGHRS and CDR2 YFSETQ. J lost 3 bases, V lost 2 bases, and 4 bases had no gene match. This CDR3 has 15 amino acids. As DNA, the CDR3 is TGCGCCAGCAGCTTTACGGGACAGGGGGACTACGAGCAGTACTTC. Protein product: CASSFTGQGDYEQYF.

The genes are TRBV7-8 and TRBJ2-7, with 7 positions matching TRBD2. The V gene's germline CDR1 is SGHVS and CDR2 FQNEAQ. The V gene end was trimmed by 5 bases and the J gene end by 2 bases; junction bases not matched to a gene: 6. This CDR3 is 14 amino acids long. The CDR3 region is CASSQLAKAYEQYF. CDR3 nucleotides: TGTGCCAGCAGCCAACTAGCGAAAGCCTACGAGCAGTACTTC.

The gene calls are TRBV11-1 and TRBJ1-1; D is ambiguous. The CDR3 sequence is 16 residues long. CDR1 SGHAT and CDR2 FQDESV come from the germline V gene (reference sequence). V was cut by 5 bases and J by 1 base, with 17 bases left in between. The CDR3 sequence is CASSLHGGMRNTEAFF. Here the CDR3 DNA reads TGTGCCAGCAGCCTTCATGGTGGGATGAGGAACACTGAAGCTTTCTTT. The variable domain in full, with the rest retrieved from reference TRBV11-1 and TRBJ1-1, is EAEVAQSPRYKITEKSQAVAFWCDPISGHATLYWYRQILGQGPELLVQFQDESVVDDSQLPKDRFSAERLKGVDSTLKIQPAELGDSAMYLCASSLHGGMRNTEAFFGQGTRLTVV.

The J gene is TRBJ1-5, the V gene TRBV19; D remains ambiguous. This CDR3 comprises 13 residues. V was trimmed by 6 bases and J by 4 bases, leaving 10 bases between them. The germline V gene has CDR1 LNHDA and CDR2 SQIVND (reference sequence). The chain's CDR3 is CASSHGPNQPQHF. For the CDR3, the DNA is TGTGCCAGTAGCCATGGACCAAATCAGCCCCAGCATTTT.

V gene TRBV5-1 combines with J gene TRBJ2-5; TRBD2 matches at 8 bases. The CDR3 is 13 residues long. Germline CDR1 SGHRS, CDR2 YFSETQ. Germline trimming cut 3 bases from V and 5 bases from J; bases unmatched to any gene: 3. The CDR3 nucleotides are TGCGCCAGCAGCTCCGGGGGGGTGGAGACCCAGTACTTC. It translates to CASSSGGVETQYF.

A few counts support this clone. The V call is TRBV9, the J call TRBJ2-5; TRBD1 is a possible D gene (6 bases). Germline CDR1 and CDR2: SGDLS and YYNGEE. The CDR3 length is 12 residues. Trimming pared 2 bases from V and 5 bases from J, leaving 7 bases between. CDR3 sequence: CASSVRGETQYF. The CDR3, as DNA: TGTGCCAGCAGCGTCAGGGGCGAGACCCAGTACTTC.

The CDR3 reads CASSILWNEQFF. The DNA of the CDR3 is TGTGCCAGTAGTATTCTATGGAATGAGCAGTTCTTC. This chain joins TRBV19 and TRBJ2-1; no definite D call. From germline, CDR1 is LNHDA and CDR2 SQIVND (reference sequence). The CDR3 runs to 12 residues. Trimming removed 3 bases from V and 7 bases from J, with 7 bases in between.

The rearrangement links TRBV5-7 to TRBJ2-7; D uncertain. TRBV5-7 is identified as an open reading frame with a role that is uncertain. There are 14 residues in the CDR3. The V and J ends lost 0 bases and 3 bases respectively, with 10 bases between them. CDR3 residues: CASSLGTGYYEQYF. The CDR3 nucleotides read TGTGCCAGCAGCTTGGGGACCGGCTACTACGAGCAGTACTTC.

The chain joins TRBV15 to TRBJ1-2; possible D gene TRBD1, 6 bases. The CDR3 has 13 amino acids. From germline, CDR1 is LNHNV and CDR2 YYDKDF (reference sequence). The ends were cut back, 1 base at V and 6 bases at J, with 9 bases in the middle. The CDR3 region has the DNA TGTGCCACCAGCAGAGCCAGGGGAGATGGCTACACCTTC. Its protein product is CATSRARGDGYTF.

The rearrangement uses TRBV5-1 and TRBJ2-7; 9 positions match TRBD2. From germline, CDR1 is SGHRS and CDR2 YFSETQ. With V trimmed by 2 bases and J by 2 bases, 2 bases remained unmatched. This CDR3 is built from 14 residues. CDR3 coding DNA: TGCGCCAGCAGCTTCCCTAGCGGGGCCTACGAGCAGTACTTC. Translating gives CASSFPSGAYEQYF.

The J gene is TRBJ1-2, the V gene TRBV20-1, with unresolved D. The V end lost 6 bases, the J end lost 10 bases, and 12 bases lay between the germline ends. The CDR3 covers 10 residues. Germline V lookup: CDR1 DFQATT, CDR2 SNEGSKA (reference sequence). The chain's CDR3 is CSAQTGDYTF. The CDR3, as DNA: TGCAGTGCCCAGACTGGGGACTACACCTTC.

The rearrangement joins TRBV20-1 to TRBJ1-2; 10 nucleotides match TRBD1. The CDR3 covers 11 residues. Germline lookup yields CDR1 DFQATT and CDR2 SNEGSKA (reference sequence). V lost 7 bases and J lost 7; bases outside the gene matches: 3. The CDR3 region is CSGGQGFGYTF. CDR3 sequence (DNA): TGCAGTGGGGGACAGGGGTTTGGCTACACCTTC.

This chain links TRBV30 with TRBJ1-1, with D possibly matching TRBD1 (6 bases). CDR1 and CDR2 from the germline V gene are GTSNPN and SVGIG (reference sequence). Trimming stripped 5 bases from V and 4 bases from J, with 11 bases between. This CDR3 comprises 12 residues. CDR3 in DNA: TGTGCCTGGGGACAGCCGGGCACTGAAGCTTTCTTT. Encoded protein: CAWGQPGTEAFF.